This TCR beta chain was identified in a study of blood T cell repertoires in COVID-19. Recovered Cohort 3 donors showed two negative PCRs, clearance, or symptom resolution. Clones were read by immunoSEQ multiplex PCR, and TCRdb kept only the in-frame ones, dropping some. Of roughly 200,000 clones detected, about 85% appear once; the ten largest clones hold more than 5%. The sequencing sample was made of PBMCs or T cells enriched from blood (not recorded which). This sequence originates from a middle-aged man who had recovered from COVID-19.

The CDR3 loop is CATSDRPQGEAFF. In DNA form, the CDR3 reads TGTGCCACCAGTGACCGACCCCAGGGTGAAGCTTTCTTT. V is TRBV24-1 and J is TRBJ1-1; possibly TRBD1 for D (5 bases). The CDR3 length is 13 residues. Germline V gene data show CDR1 as KGHDR and CDR2 as SFDVKD. V lost 4 bases to trimming and J lost 7 bases, with 12 bases between them.